This TCR beta chain was sequenced for a study of regulatory T cells in long-lasting Graves disease (dated by TCRdb to the early 2020s). Concerning the study at large: Patients with newly diagnosed Graves' disease had been on antithyroid drugs for under 3 months. Peripheral blood TCR sequencing and RNA sequencing compared persistent Graves' disease patients with newly diagnosed Graves' disease patients. The study took place in China and was registered as a clinical trial. A total of approximately 35 samples underwent TCR sequencing: around 13 from persistent and roughly 20 from newly diagnosed Graves' disease patients. Study-level results and caveats: Patients with persistent disease shared more public clonotypes (approximately 2,500) than newly diagnosed patients did (around 980). Persistent disease showed preferential use of TRBV28, TRBJ1-2 and TRBJ2-5, whereas newly diagnosed disease favored TRBV20-1 and TRBJ2-1. The small sample size was acknowledged by the authors as a limitation that may reduce accuracy. Lower TCR Shannon entropy and fewer highly expanded clones were observed in persistent Graves' disease patients than in newly diagnosed patients, which suggested clonal expansion. Only the TCR beta chain was sequenced and analyzed. Only peripheral blood was studied, because thyroid tissue, the primary lesion, was inaccessible.

The CDR3 holds 16 amino acids from the cysteine to the phenylalanine. This entry keeps only the CDR3 DNA: 48 bases, framed from base 1. The junction shows trimming of 0 bases on V and 2 bases on J, and the gene matches do not reach 7 bases of it. Per the germline V gene (reference sequence), DFQATT is the CDR1 and SNEGSKA is the CDR2. This clonotype was recorded at least ten times. The target of this receptor is not known. Qualities for individual bases were not recorded, and no much larger clone is one base off. What this sample's time point label stands for: newly diagnosed GD, antithyroid drugs for less than 3 months. RNA was extracted from PBMCs in TRIzol for both TCR sequencing and RNA sequencing. Graves' disease was diagnosed according to American Thyroid Association guidelines. Patients for the study were recruited at an endocrinology department in Xi'an, China. Each patient gave around 9.2 milliliters of peripheral blood, collected in an EDTA anticoagulant tube. Ficoll Paque Plus density gradient separation was used to isolate PBMCs, and no further T cell sorting was performed. An Agilent 2100 Bioanalyzer and agarose gel were used to check RNA quality, and a NanoDrop 2000 was used to measure RNA concentration.

The library came from multiplex PCR. The run used an Illumina HiSeq 4000. CDR3 regions were amplified by Arm-PCR with iRepertoire HTBI primers to construct TCR beta libraries. PCR products were gel purified before sequencing. The authors' pipeline ran thus. Gene usage analysis of CDR3 amino acid clonotypes used the 60 to 80 TRBV and some 15 TRBJ segments found across samples. Filtered high-quality paired reads were merged into contigs using COPE and FqMerger. Contigs were aligned with BLAST to IMGT TRBV, TRBD and TRBJ reference genes, and CDR3 was defined per IMGT. Any clonotype with a frequency above 0.1% was counted as a highly expanded clone. Repertoire diversity was measured by Shannon entropy, and V-J evenness by the Gini coefficient. A clonotype was considered public if more than one individual shared it. Through fastp at Q25 and MiXCR, TCRdb rebuilt clones from the public reads, retaining in-frame beta chains. Every CDR3 protein is listed once, alongside the most common genes and DNA of its rows. TCRdb's processing, not the authors' own work, is the source of the V and J calls. Here the sample has about 240,000 distinct CDR3 sequences; around 20% occur a single time. The biggest ten clones account for about 15% of the sample.

Recombination joined TRBV20-1 with TRBJ2-7; 10 bases in between match TRBD2. The input for sequencing was peripheral blood mononuclear cells (PBMCs), taken at new diagnosis, from a patient treated with antithyroid drugs. The clonotype was recovered from a female donor with Graves disease. For the CDR3, the sequence is CSARDLTSGATYEQYF. The DNA sequence is given as TGCAGTGCTAGAGACCTAACTAGCGGGGCCACCTACGAGCAGTACTTC.